The 29 T cell receptor beta chains listed next were all sequenced from one sample in a study of OX40 agonist ivuxolimab in advanced cancers. Repertoires were generated with immunoSEQ multiplex PCR, while TCRdb's copy carries only in-frame clones and drops some. The table has around 31,000 clones, 86% seen once. The sequenced sample was CD4+ or CD8+ T cells sorted from blood, obtained in a trial of the OX40 agonist ivuxolimab. The source is an adult with an advanced solid tumor such as melanoma, head and neck, liver or kidney cancer.

The chain uses TRBV7-8 and TRBJ1-5, with D possibly TRBD1 on 5 matching bases. The CDR3 is made up of 15 amino acids. V lost 4 bases, J lost 8 bases, and 18 bases lay in between. CDR1 SGHVS and CDR2 FQNEAQ come from the germline V gene. CDR3 amino acids: CASSSAGTPREPQHF. The CDR3 nucleotides read TGTGCCAGCAGCTCGGCCGGGACTCCTCGTGAGCCCCAGCATTTT. The full variable domain, its missing parts supplied by reference TRBV7-8 and TRBJ1-5, is GAGVSQSPRYKVAKRGQDVALRCDPISGHVSLFWYQQALGQGPEFLTYFQNEAQLDKSGLPSDRFFAERPEGSVSTLKIQRTQQEDSAVYLCASSSAGTPREPQHFGDGTRLSIL.

The chain carries TRBV9 and TRBJ2-3; TRBD2 matches at 8 bases. In germline, CDR1 is SGDLS, CDR2 YYNGEE. This CDR3 comprises 16 residues. V lost 3 bases and J lost 3; bases outside the gene matches: 9. The CDR3 protein is CASSAEAGAVTDTQYF. The CDR3 DNA is TGTGCCAGCAGCGCGGAAGCGGGAGCAGTGACAGATACGCAGTATTTT.

V and J are TRBV10-2 and TRBJ1-1; perhaps TRBD1 as D (5 bases). Deletions cut 2 bases from V and 1 base from J, with 11 bases between. This CDR3 contains 15 residues. Per germline, CDR1 WSHSY and CDR2 SAAADI. The CDR3 DNA reads as TGCGCCAGCAGTGAGGACAGCTTGAGGAACACTGAAGCTTTCTTT. This codes for CASSEDSLRNTEAFF.

This clone has just one count. The rearrangement uses TRBV5-6 and TRBJ1-6; 11 nucleotides align to TRBD1. CDR3 length: 16 residues. Germline V gene lookup returns CDR1 SGHDT and CDR2 YYEEEE. With 4 bases clipped from V and 4 bases from J, the junction kept 4 bases outside the gene matches. CDR3 nucleotides: TGTGCCAGCAGCCACCGGGACAGGGGGTATAATTCACCCCTCCACTTT. Protein sequence: CASSHRDRGYNSPLHF.

This clone came up a few times. V and J are TRBV19 and TRBJ1-1; D remains unclear. The CDR3 runs to 15 residues. Germline V gives CDR1 LNHDA, CDR2 SQIVND (reference sequence). V lost 2 bases to trimming and J lost 0 bases, with 10 bases between them. The DNA for the CDR3 is TGTGCCAGTAGTATAACGGGTACAATGAACACTGAAGCTTTCTTT. Its protein is CASSITGTMNTEAFF.

The CDR3 DNA reads as TGCGCCAGCAGCCAAGTCGAGGACGTGTCCTACGAGCAGTACTTC. This gives the protein CASSQVEDVSYEQYF. This chain joins TRBV4-1 and TRBJ2-7; no clear D. There are 15 residues in the CDR3. The V gene's germline CDR1 is MGHRA and CDR2 YSYEKL. V lost 1 base to trimming and J lost 1 base, with 11 bases between them.

This sequence joins TRBV7-9 and TRBJ2-3, with D possibly matching TRBD2 (6 bases). Germline loops: CDR1 SEHNR, CDR2 FQNEAQ (reference sequence). CDR3 length: 12 amino acids. Trimming shortened V by 7 bases and J by 5 bases, and 10 bases separated the two germline ends. CDR3 in amino acids: CASTLGGDTQYF. The DNA of the CDR3 is TGTGCCAGCACCTTGGGGGGAGATACGCAGTATTTT. Combining the CDR3 with reference TRBV7-9 and TRBJ2-3 gives the whole variable domain DTGVSQNPRHKITKRGQNVTFRCDPISEHNRLYWYRQTLGQGPEFLTYFQNEAQLEKSRLLSDRFSAERPKGSFSTLEIQRTEQGDSAMYLCASTLGGDTQYFGPGTRLTVL.

The chain has TRBV28 and TRBJ1-5; no clear D gene. Germline CDR1 and CDR2: MDHEN and SYDVKM. The V gene lost 1 base and the J gene lost 6 bases, with 7 bases spanning the gap. This CDR3 has 13 residues. The CDR3 protein is CASSLSVTQPQHF. DNA of the CDR3: TGTGCCAGCAGTTTATCGGTTACTCAGCCCCAGCATTTT.

The chain is built from TRBV29-1 and TRBJ2-7; D possibly uses TRBD1 or TRBD2 (7 bases each). Germline loops: CDR1 SQVTM, CDR2 ANQGSEA. CDR3 length equals 15 residues. Trimming shortened V by 3 bases and J by 6 bases, and 21 bases separated the two germline ends. CDR3 amino acids: CSVEARGGGQFEQYF. DNA for the CDR3: TGCAGCGTTGAGGCCCGGGGAGGGGGCCAATTCGAGCAGTACTTC.

The table lists this clone with a count of one. This sequence joins TRBV7-3 and TRBJ2-3; the D is unclear. The CDR3 covers 16 residues. Germline V gives CDR1 SGHTA, CDR2 FQGTGA. Deletions cut 1 base from V and 3 bases from J, with 14 bases between. CDR3 region: CASSLRGVQVTDTQYF. CDR3 bases: TGTGCCAGCAGCTTAAGGGGTGTACAAGTTACAGATACGCAGTATTTT.

This clone was seen only once. V gene TRBV7-9 combines with J gene TRBJ2-2, with D maybe TRBD1 (5 bases). CDR1 is SEHNR, CDR2 FQNEAQ, per germline (reference sequence). This CDR3 is 18 amino acids long. V dropped 1 base and J dropped 5 bases, with 20 bases sitting between them. The CDR3 nucleotides are TGTGCCAGCAGCTTAGTAGTGGTGGTAACAGGCCAAACCGGGGAGCTGTTTTTT. It codes for CASSLVVVVTGQTGELFF.

The chain links TRBV4-1 to TRBJ2-7; D not resolved. V gave up 2 bases and J gave up 0 bases, with 8 bases separating them. Germline CDR1 is MGHRA and CDR2 is YSYEKL. CDR3 length: 14 amino acids. CDR3 DNA sequence: TGCGCCAGCAGCCAAACTGCGAACTCCTACGAGCAGTACTTC. This gives the protein CASSQTANSYEQYF.

This clone came up a few times. The gene calls are TRBV6-4 and TRBJ2-5; TRBD2 is a possible D gene (6 bases). V lost 6 bases and J 5 bases, leaving 19 bases between the germline ends. The CDR3 spans 15 residues. CDR1 and CDR2 from the germline V gene are MRHNA and SNTAGT. CDR3 nucleotides: TGTGCCAGCAGCCCCGTGGGCGGGGCGGGGGAGACCCAGTACTTC. It is translated as CASSPVGGAGETQYF.

In its sample, this clone was seen once. CDR3 region: CSVGQGQGGEQYF. CDR3 DNA: TGCAGCGTTGGTCAAGGACAGGGGGGCGAGCAGTACTTC. This chain uses TRBV29-1 with TRBJ2-7, with 10 bases identical to TRBD1. The CDR3 is 13 amino acids. The germline CDR1 and CDR2 sequences are SQVTM and ANQGSEA. V lost 4 bases to trimming and J lost 6 bases; unmatched junction nucleotides: 6.

The chain combines TRBV5-4 with TRBJ2-3; 9 positions agree with TRBD2. Germline CDR1 reads SGHNT; CDR2 reads YYREEE (reference sequence). The CDR3 extends over 18 amino acids. Germline trimming cut 7 bases from V and 0 bases from J; bases unmatched to any gene: 15. CDR3 in amino acids: CASRSLIGLATSTDTQYF. The DNA for the CDR3 is TGTGCCAGCCGCAGCTTGATAGGACTAGCGACTAGCACAGATACGCAGTATTTT.

The CDR3 sequence is CASSFGTGGYEQYF. As DNA, the CDR3 is TGTGCCAGCAGCTTCGGGACAGGGGGCTACGAGCAGTACTTC. The genes are TRBV5-6 and TRBJ2-7; 11 bases line up with TRBD1. The V and J ends lost 2 bases and 3 bases, in that order; junction bases with no gene match: 1. The CDR3 spans 14 residues. Per germline, CDR1 SGHDT and CDR2 YYEEEE.

The rearrangement joins TRBV7-9 to TRBJ2-6; 10 bases are a match to TRBD1. J was trimmed by 3 bases and V by 2 bases; bases with no gene match: 7. Germline values: CDR1 SEHNR, CDR2 FQNEAQ (reference sequence). This CDR3 contains 18 residues. This CDR3 is CASSLSRTGGIGANVLTF. Written as DNA, the CDR3 is TGTGCCAGCAGCTTATCAAGGACAGGGGGTATTGGGGCCAACGTCCTGACTTTC.

The CDR3 bases are TGTGCCAGCAGCCTGCCTGGGAACGAGCAGTACTTC. It translates to CASSLPGNEQYF. The chain combines TRBV5-4 with TRBJ2-7; D ambiguous. This CDR3 region has 12 residues. Trimming pared 4 bases from V and 5 bases from J, leaving 10 bases between. Germline values: CDR1 SGHNT, CDR2 YYREEE (reference sequence).

This chain joins TRBV28 and TRBJ2-5, with D possibly TRBD1 on 5 matching bases. CDR1 and CDR2 from the germline V gene are MDHEN and SYDVKM. CDR3 length: 13 residues. Trimming took off 5 bases at V and 1 base at J, with 8 bases between the two ends. The CDR3 spells CASSPGIQETQYF. The CDR3 coding sequence is TGTGCCAGCAGTCCAGGGATCCAAGAGACCCAGTACTTC.

CDR3 sequence reads: CASSSRQVYTGELFF. CDR3 nucleotides: TGTGCCAGCAGTTCGCGACAGGTGTACACCGGGGAGCTGTTTTTT. The J gene is TRBJ2-2, the V gene TRBV28; TRBD1 might be the D (6 bases). This CDR3 is 15 amino acids long. Trimming took 4 bases from V and 3 from J, leaving 12 bases between them. The germline CDR1 and CDR2 sequences are MDHEN and SYDVKM.

This clone was recorded only once. This rearrangement joins TRBV7-8 to TRBJ2-2; D gene ambiguous. Per the germline V gene, CDR1 is SGHVS and CDR2 is FQNEAQ. V shed 6 bases and J shed 4 bases, with 15 bases lying between them. CDR3 length: 15 residues. CDR3 region: CASRPPRYITGELFF. In DNA form, the CDR3 reads TGTGCCAGCAGACCCCCGAGATACATCACCGGGGAGCTGTTTTTT.

A word on this clone: At one end, the junction sequence differs from germline, possibly due to a read error. J is TRBJ2-1 and V is TRBV25-1; D is unresolved. Germline V gives CDR1 MGHDK, CDR2 SYGVNS. This CDR3 is 10 amino acids long. CDR3 DNA sequence: TGTGCCAGCAGTGAAGACGCCTTGGTCTTC. Translation: CASSEDALVF.

This chain links TRBV29-1 with TRBJ1-2; D is possibly TRBD1 (5 bases). V gave up 7 bases and J gave up 8 bases, with 5 bases separating them. The germline CDR1 and CDR2 sequences are SQVTM and ANQGSEA. This CDR3 has 8 amino acids. CDR3 amino acids: CSGGGYTF. CDR3 sequence (DNA): TGCAGCGGGGGGGGCTACACCTTC.

The chain combines TRBV27 with TRBJ2-3, with D possibly being TRBD2 (6 bases). V dropped 0 bases and J dropped 3 bases, with 10 bases sitting between them. CDR1 is MNHEY, CDR2 SMNVEV, per germline (reference sequence). The length of the CDR3 is 15 residues. CDR3 sequence: CASSLSSAGTDTQYF. CDR3 DNA: TGTGCCAGCAGTTTATCATCGGCGGGGACAGATACGCAGTATTTT.

This sequence joins TRBV9 and TRBJ2-3; no clear D. The CDR3 sequence is 13 residues long. Trimming took 0 bases from V and 7 from J, leaving 9 bases between them. Germline CDR1 SGDLS, CDR2 YYNGEE. CDR3 nucleotides: TGTGCCAGCAGCGTAGCCCCCTCTTATACGCAGTATTTT. Amino acids: CASSVAPSYTQYF.

The chain carries TRBV4-1 and TRBJ2-7; 7 nucleotides match TRBD1. The germline gives CDR1 MGHRA, CDR2 YSYEKL. This CDR3 comprises 14 residues. The V and J ends lost 4 bases and 3 bases, in that order; junction bases with no gene match: 6. Here the CDR3 reads CASSRETGDYEQYF. CDR3 DNA sequence: TGCGCCAGCAGCCGAGAAACAGGGGACTACGAGCAGTACTTC.

The J gene is TRBJ2-1, the V gene TRBV5-1; 7 bases are a match to TRBD1. The J segment lost 8 bases and the V segment lost 4 bases, leaving 12 bases of the junction unmatched. The germline V gene has CDR1 SGHRS and CDR2 YFSETQ. The CDR3 sequence is 15 residues long. The CDR3 is CASSMTGLLEHEQFF. The DNA of the CDR3 is TGCGCCAGCAGCATGACAGGGTTACTTGAACATGAGCAGTTCTTC.

This CDR3 is CASSTGASGVWSTDTQYF. As DNA, the CDR3 is TGTGCCAGCAGCACCGGCGCTAGCGGGGTTTGGAGCACAGATACGCAGTATTTT. V usage is TRBV9 and J usage is TRBJ2-3, with TRBD2 identical over 9 bases. In germline, CDR1 is SGDLS, CDR2 YYNGEE. Germline trimming cut 4 bases from V and 0 bases from J; bases unmatched to any gene: 12. CDR3 length equals 18 residues.

J is TRBJ2-7 and V is TRBV6-5, with TRBD1 matching over 8 bases. There are 14 residues in the CDR3. CDR1 and CDR2 (germline): MNHEY, SVGAGI. V was clipped by 6 bases and J by 3 bases; unmatched bases: 7. The CDR3 spells CASSLRDRFYEQYF. The CDR3 nucleotides are TGTGCCAGCAGCCTCCGGGACAGGTTCTACGAGCAGTACTTC.